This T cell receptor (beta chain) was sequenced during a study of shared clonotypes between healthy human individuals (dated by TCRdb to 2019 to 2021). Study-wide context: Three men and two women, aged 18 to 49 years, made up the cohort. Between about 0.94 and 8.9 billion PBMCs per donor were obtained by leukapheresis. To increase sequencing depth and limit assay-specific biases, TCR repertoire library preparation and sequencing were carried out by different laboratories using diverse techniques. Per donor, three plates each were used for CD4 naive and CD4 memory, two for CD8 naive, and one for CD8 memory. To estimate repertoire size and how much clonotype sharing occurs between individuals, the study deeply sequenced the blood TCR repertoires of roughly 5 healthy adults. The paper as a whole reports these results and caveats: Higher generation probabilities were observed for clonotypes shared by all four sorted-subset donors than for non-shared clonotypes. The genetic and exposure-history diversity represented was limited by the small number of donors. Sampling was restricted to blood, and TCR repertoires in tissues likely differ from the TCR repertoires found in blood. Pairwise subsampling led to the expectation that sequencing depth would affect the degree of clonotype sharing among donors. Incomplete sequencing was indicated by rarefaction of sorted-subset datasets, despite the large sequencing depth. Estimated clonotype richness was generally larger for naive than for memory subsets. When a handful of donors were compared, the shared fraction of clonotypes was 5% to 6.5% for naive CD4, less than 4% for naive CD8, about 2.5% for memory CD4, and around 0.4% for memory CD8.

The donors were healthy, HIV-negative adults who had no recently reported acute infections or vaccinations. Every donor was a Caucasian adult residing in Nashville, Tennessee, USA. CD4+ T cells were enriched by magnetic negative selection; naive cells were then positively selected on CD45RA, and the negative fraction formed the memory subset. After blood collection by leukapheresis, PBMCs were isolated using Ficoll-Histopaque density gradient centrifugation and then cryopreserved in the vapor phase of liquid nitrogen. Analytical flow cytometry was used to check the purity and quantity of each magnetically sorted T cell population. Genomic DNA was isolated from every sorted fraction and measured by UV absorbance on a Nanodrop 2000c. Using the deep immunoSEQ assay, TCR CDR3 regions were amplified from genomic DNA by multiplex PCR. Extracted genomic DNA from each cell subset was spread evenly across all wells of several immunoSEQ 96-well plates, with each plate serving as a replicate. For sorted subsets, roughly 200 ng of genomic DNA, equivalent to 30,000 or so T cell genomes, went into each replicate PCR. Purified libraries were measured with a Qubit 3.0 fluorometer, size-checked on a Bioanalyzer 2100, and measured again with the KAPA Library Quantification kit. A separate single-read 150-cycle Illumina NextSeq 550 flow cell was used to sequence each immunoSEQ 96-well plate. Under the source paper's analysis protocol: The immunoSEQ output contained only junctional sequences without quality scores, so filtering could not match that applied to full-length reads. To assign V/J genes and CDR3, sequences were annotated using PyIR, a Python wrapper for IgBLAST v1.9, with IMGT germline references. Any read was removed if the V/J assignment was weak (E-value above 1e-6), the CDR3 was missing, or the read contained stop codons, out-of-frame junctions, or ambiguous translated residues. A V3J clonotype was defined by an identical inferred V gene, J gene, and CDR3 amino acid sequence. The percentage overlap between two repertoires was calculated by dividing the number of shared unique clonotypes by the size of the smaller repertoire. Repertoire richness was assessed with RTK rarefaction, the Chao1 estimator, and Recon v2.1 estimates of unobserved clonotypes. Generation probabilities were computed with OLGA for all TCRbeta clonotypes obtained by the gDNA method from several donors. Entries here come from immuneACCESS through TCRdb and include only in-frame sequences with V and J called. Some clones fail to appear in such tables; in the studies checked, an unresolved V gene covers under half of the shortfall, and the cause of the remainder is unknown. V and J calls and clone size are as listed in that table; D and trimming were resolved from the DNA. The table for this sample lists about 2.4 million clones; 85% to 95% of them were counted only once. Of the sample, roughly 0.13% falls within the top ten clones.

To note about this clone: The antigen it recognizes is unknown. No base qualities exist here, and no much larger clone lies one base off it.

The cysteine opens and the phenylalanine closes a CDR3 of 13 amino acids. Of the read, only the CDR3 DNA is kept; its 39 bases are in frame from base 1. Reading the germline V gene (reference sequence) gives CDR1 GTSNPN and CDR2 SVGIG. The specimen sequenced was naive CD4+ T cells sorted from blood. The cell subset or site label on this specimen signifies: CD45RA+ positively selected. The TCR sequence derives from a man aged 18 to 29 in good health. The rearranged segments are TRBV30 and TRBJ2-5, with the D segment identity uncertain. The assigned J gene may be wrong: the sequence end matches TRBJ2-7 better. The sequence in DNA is TGTGCCTGGGGTCGGTCACAAGGTGGCGAGCAGTACTTC. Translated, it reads CAWGRSQGGEQYF.